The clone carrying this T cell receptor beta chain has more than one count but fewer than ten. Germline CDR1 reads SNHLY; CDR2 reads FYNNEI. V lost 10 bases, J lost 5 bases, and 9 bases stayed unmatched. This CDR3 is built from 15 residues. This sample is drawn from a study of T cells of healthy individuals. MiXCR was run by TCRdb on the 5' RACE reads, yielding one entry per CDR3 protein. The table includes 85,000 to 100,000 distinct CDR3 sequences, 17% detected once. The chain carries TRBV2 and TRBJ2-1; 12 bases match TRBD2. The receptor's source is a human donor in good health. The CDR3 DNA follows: TGTGCCATCGTATTACTAGCGGGGGGCCACAATGAGCAGTTCTTC. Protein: CAIVLLAGGHNEQFF. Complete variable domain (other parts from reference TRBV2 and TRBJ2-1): EPEVTQTPSHQVTQMGQEVILRCVPISNHLYFYWYRQILGQKVEFLVSFYNNEISEKSEIFDDQFSVERPDGSNFTLKIRSTKLEDSAMYFCAIVLLAGGHNEQFFGPGTRLTVL.